These 29 T cell receptor beta chains were all obtained from the same sample, sequenced in a study of T cells after posttransplantation cyclophosphamide (dated by TCRdb to the mid-2010s). The control cohort consisted of approximately 12 patients who had myeloablative marrow transplants with methotrexate plus a calcineurin inhibitor and who were sampled 1 year after transplant. Libraries were prepared through the immunoSEQ multiplex PCR assay. TCRdb's version of the immuneACCESS table is confined to in-frame rearrangements and falls short of the full clone set. An unresolved V gene accounts for under half of the shortfall where checked; the remainder is of unknown origin. The sample includes some 4,500 clones, with 73% observed a single time. The ten largest make up approximately 53% of the sample. The specimen comprised PBMCs, sampled roughly 340 days after allogeneic stem cell transplant with calcineurin inhibitor and methotrexate. The receptor source for this set is a female patient aged 45-65 years who received an allogeneic stem cell transplant from an unrelated donor, was CMV-positive, and had acute and chronic GVHD. After a transplant, some of the T cells may come from the graft donor.

This clone was seen a single time. The chain employs TRBV7-9 and TRBJ2-3; 14 nucleotides align to TRBD2. This CDR3 spans 18 amino acids. In germline, CDR1 is SEHNR, CDR2 FQNEAQ (reference sequence). Unmatched junction bases numbered 8, after V lost 4 bases and J lost 2 bases. CDR3 sequence (DNA): TGTGCCAGCAGCTGGGGACTAGCGGGGGCCTCTAACACAGATACGCAGTATTTT. This translates into CASSWGLAGASNTDTQYF. The full variable domain, in which reference TRBV7-9 and TRBJ2-3 provide the parts outside the CDR3, is DTGVSQNPRHKITKRGQNVTFRCDPISEHNRLYWYRQTLGQGPEFLTYFQNEAQLEKSRLLSDRFSAERPKGSFSTLEIQRTEQGDSAMYLCASSWGLAGASNTDTQYFGPGTRLTVL.

V gene TRBV27 combines with J gene TRBJ1-3; tentatively, D is TRBD1 (5 bases). CDR1 MNHEY and CDR2 SMNVEV come from the germline V gene (reference sequence). Trimming shortened V by 5 bases and J by 1 base, and 15 bases separated the two germline ends. CDR3 length: 16 amino acids. The CDR3 region has the DNA TGTGCCAGCAGTAGGGCCAGGGAAGGGTCTGGAAACACCATATATTTT. Its translation: CASSRAREGSGNTIYF.

The V call is TRBV28, the J call TRBJ2-3; D not certain. Germline assignment: CDR1 MDHEN and CDR2 SYDVKM. V was pared by 5 bases and J by 3 bases, with 15 bases between. CDR3 length: 15 residues. CDR3 in amino acids: CASSPPNKHTDTQYF. In DNA, the CDR3 is TGTGCCAGCAGTCCACCCAACAAACATACAGATACGCAGTATTTT.

The chain uses TRBV28 and TRBJ1-1, with D possibly TRBD1 on 5 matching bases. Trimming stripped 2 bases from V and 5 bases from J, with 12 bases between. The CDR3 covers 14 residues. Germline CDR1 and CDR2: MDHEN and SYDVKM. The DNA of the CDR3 is TGTGCCAGCAGTTTAGGGGGGGGAGGGACTGAAGCTTTCTTT. Translating gives CASSLGGGGTEAFF. The full variable domain, its missing parts supplied by reference TRBV28 and TRBJ1-1, is DVKVTQSSRYLVKRTGEKVFLECVQDMDHENMFWYRQDPGLGLRLIYFSYDVKMKEKGDIPEGYSVSREKKERFSLILESASTNQTSMYLCASSLGGGGTEAFFGQGTRLTVV.

The gene calls are TRBV7-8 and TRBJ2-5, with D perhaps matching TRBD1 (6 bases). Germline CDR1 and CDR2: SGHVS and FQNEAQ. The CDR3 length is 15 residues. The V and J ends lost 0 bases and 1 base respectively, with 9 bases between them. The CDR3 here is CASSLAGDTQETQYF. In DNA form, the CDR3 reads TGTGCCAGCAGCTTAGCGGGGGACACCCAAGAGACCCAGTACTTC.

The chain is built from TRBV5-6 and TRBJ1-2; D gene unclear. Germline CDR1 reads SGHDT; CDR2 reads YYEEEE. The CDR3 contains 14 residues. V was trimmed by 6 bases and J by 5 bases, leaving 17 bases between them. The CDR3 bases are TGTGCCAGCACCTCGACCGAGGGTGGGTATGGCTACACCTTC. Translation gives CASTSTEGGYGYTF.

This clone was seen a handful of times. V usage is TRBV10-1 and J usage is TRBJ1-1, with D perhaps TRBD1 (6 bases). The CDR3 spans 13 residues. Germline V gene sequence: CDR1 WNHNN, CDR2 SYGVQD (reference sequence). Between the trimmed V and J ends, which lost 8 bases and 1 base, there was a span of 11 bases. CDR3 bases: TGCGCCAGCCGGACAGCAAAGAACACTGAAGCTTTCTTT. As protein: CASRTAKNTEAFF.

The rearrangement links TRBV6-6 to TRBJ2-7; 8 nucleotides align to TRBD1. Germline V lookup: CDR1 MNHNY, CDR2 SVGAGI (reference sequence). CDR3 length: 13 residues. V dropped 5 bases and J dropped 1; count of bases not matched to a gene: 1. This CDR3 is CASSRDRSYEQYF. As DNA, the CDR3 is TGTGCCAGCAGTCGGGACAGGTCCTACGAGCAGTACTTC.

This clone came up once. The chain combines TRBV30 with TRBJ2-3; 11 bases align to TRBD2. The germline V gene encodes CDR1 GTSNPN and CDR2 SVGIG (reference sequence). The CDR3 has 16 residues. The ends lost 2 bases at V and 5 bases at J; junction bases unmatched: 9. CDR3: CAWSRGSGGVGDTQYF. CDR3 sequence (DNA): TGTGCCTGGAGTAGAGGTAGCGGGGGGGTTGGAGATACGCAGTATTTT.

The V gene is TRBV11-2, the J gene TRBJ1-2; no reliable D call. The CDR3 totals 14 residues. With 7 bases removed from V and 2 bases from J, the gap between germline ends came to 14 bases. Germline V CDR1 and CDR2: SGHAT, FQNNGV. The CDR3 sequence: CASTNEPANYGYTF. The CDR3 region has the DNA TGTGCCAGCACCAACGAGCCCGCGAACTATGGCTACACCTTC.

CDR3 DNA sequence: TGTGCCAGCAGTCCCCCGGACAGTCTCACAGATACGCAGTATTTT. Its protein is CASSPPDSLTDTQYF. The genes are TRBV28 and TRBJ2-3, with D possibly being TRBD1 (6 bases). CDR3 length: 15 residues. Germline CDR1 reads MDHEN; CDR2 reads SYDVKM. The V gene lost 5 bases and the J gene lost 2 bases, with 14 bases spanning the gap.

V is TRBV5-1 and J is TRBJ2-7, with TRBD1 matching 9 bases. This CDR3 is built from 15 residues. V shed 0 bases, J shed 2 bases, and the junction held 3 bases outside the gene matches. Germline-derived CDR1 and CDR2 are SGHRS and YFSETQ. The CDR3 bases are TGCGCCAGCAGCTTGGTTGGGACAGGGCCCTACGAGCAGTACTTC. This encodes CASSLVGTGPYEQYF. Combining the CDR3 with reference TRBV5-1 and TRBJ2-7 gives the whole variable domain KAGVTQTPRYLIKTRGQQVTLSCSPISGHRSVSWYQQTPGQGLQFLFEYFSETQRNKGNFPGRFSGRQFSNSRSEMNVSTLELGDSALYLCASSLVGTGPYEQYFGPGTRLTVT.

The chain employs TRBV5-6 and TRBJ2-7, with TRBD2 matching 7 bases. The CDR3 is made up of 17 amino acids. Trimming removed 0 bases from V and 5 bases from J; junction bases left unmatched: 14. CDR1 and CDR2 from the germline V gene are SGHDT and YYEEEE. In DNA, the CDR3 is TGTGCCAGCAGCTTGGAGTGGGGGGAGGGAGGGTTCCACGAGCAGTACTTC. This sequence encodes CASSLEWGEGGFHEQYF.

CDR3 DNA: TGTGCCAGCTCACCACCAGGTCCGGGGGGAACCACCGGGGAGCTGTTTTTT. Translation: CASSPPGPGGTTGELFF. This sequence joins TRBV18 and TRBJ2-2; 7 positions agree with TRBD2. Germline V lookup: CDR1 KGHSH, CDR2 LQKENI. This CDR3 region has 17 residues. V lost 0 bases to trimming and J lost 4 bases; unmatched junction nucleotides: 8.

This sequence joins TRBV9 and TRBJ2-2, with 9 bases that match TRBD1. The CDR3 extends over 16 amino acids. V shed 3 bases, J shed 3 bases, and the junction held 6 bases outside the gene matches. Germline CDR1 reads SGDLS; CDR2 reads YYNGEE. CDR3 region: CASSAPGTGYTGELFF. As DNA, the CDR3 is TGTGCCAGCAGCGCTCCCGGGACAGGGTACACCGGGGAGCTGTTTTTT.

This clone was seen more than once but under ten times. The chain combines TRBV5-1 with TRBJ2-2, with D possibly being TRBD1 (6 bases). The CDR3 consists of 15 residues. CDR1 is SGHRS and CDR2 is YFSETQ in the germline V gene. Trimming stripped 4 bases from V and 0 bases from J, with 10 bases between. The CDR3 DNA sequence: TGCGCCAGCAGCCCAGGACAGACGAACACCGGGGAGCTGTTTTTT. Its translation is CASSPGQTNTGELFF.

Only a few counts were recorded for this clone. The V gene is TRBV10-3, the J gene TRBJ1-1, with D possibly matching TRBD1 (5 bases). This CDR3 is 12 amino acids long. With 4 bases removed from V and 8 bases from J, the gap between germline ends came to 11 bases. In germline, CDR1 is ENHRY, CDR2 SYGVKD. The chain's CDR3 is CAISGGEAEAFF. The DNA for the CDR3 is TGTGCCATCAGTGGGGGCGAGGCCGAAGCTTTCTTT.

The DNA of the CDR3 is TGTGCCAGCAGTTTATCGTCCAGGGAACAAGCTTTCTTT. It is translated as CASSLSSREQAFF. V and J are TRBV27 and TRBJ1-1; weak D call: TRBD1 (5 bases). V dropped 0 bases and J dropped 9 bases, with 11 bases sitting between them. This CDR3 contains 13 residues. Germline-derived CDR1 and CDR2 are MNHEY and SMNVEV (reference sequence).

This rearrangement joins TRBV5-5 to TRBJ1-1; maybe TRBD1 (5 bases). The CDR3 consists of 12 residues. V was clipped by 4 bases and J by 3 bases, with 7 bases between them. Germline V lookup: CDR1 SGHKS, CDR2 YYEKEE (reference sequence). DNA of the CDR3: TGTGCCAGCAGCCAGGGTCACACTGAAGCTTTCTTT. Amino acids: CASSQGHTEAFF.

The rearrangement links TRBV4-1 to TRBJ1-1, with a tentative D call TRBD1 (5 bases). Trimming removed 0 bases at V and 0 bases at J, with 8 bases between. CDR1 MGHRA and CDR2 YSYEKL come from the germline V gene. The CDR3 consists of 15 residues. Written as DNA, the CDR3 is TGCGCCAGCAGCCAAGAAGTAGGGGTGAACACTGAAGCTTTCTTT. Translated: CASSQEVGVNTEAFF.

The rearrangement links TRBV6-1 to TRBJ2-3, with a possible D match to TRBD2 (5 bases). Looked up from germline, CDR1 is MNHNS and CDR2 is SASEGT. The CDR3 runs 16 residues. V lost 2 bases, J lost 4 bases, and 16 bases lay in between. CDR3 sequence: CASSEPSFRGSDTQYF. The DNA of the CDR3 is TGTGCCAGCAGTGAACCCTCGTTTCGGGGATCAGATACGCAGTATTTT.

This clone was detected once. The chain combines TRBV5-1 with TRBJ1-4, with D tentatively TRBD1 (5 bases). V was clipped by 4 bases and J by 12 bases, with 13 bases between them. CDR1 is SGHRS and CDR2 is YFSETQ in the germline V gene. CDR3 size: 12 residues. The DNA for the CDR3 is TGCGCCAGCAGCCCCACGGGCAGGGAACTGTTTTTT. It yields the protein CASSPTGRELFF.

In DNA form, the CDR3 reads TGTGCCAGCAGCCCTGAGCGGGGGGGCCTCGAGACCCAGTACTTC. Residues: CASSPERGGLETQYF. The chain carries TRBV7-3 and TRBJ2-5, with 10 bases fitting TRBD2. V gave up 5 bases and J gave up 5 bases; unmatched junction bases: 8. CDR1 is SGHTA, CDR2 FQGTGA, per germline. The CDR3 spans 15 residues.

The chain carries TRBV7-2 and TRBJ1-3; possible D gene TRBD1, 5 bases. The CDR3 runs 14 residues. Trimming removed 1 base from V and 2 bases from J, with 6 bases in between. CDR1 SGHTA and CDR2 FQGNSA come from the germline V gene. CDR3 bases: TGTGCCAGCAGCTTAGTCAGGGCTGGAAACACCATATATTTT. Its protein is CASSLVRAGNTIYF.

The V gene is TRBV11-2, the J gene TRBJ1-1; D uncertain. The germline V gene encodes CDR1 SGHAT and CDR2 FQNNGV. V lost 11 bases and J lost 0, with 13 bases in between. The length of the CDR3 is 13 residues. CDR3: CAGSREMNTEAFF. The CDR3, as DNA: TGTGCCGGGAGTAGGGAGATGAACACTGAAGCTTTCTTT.

This CDR3 is CATSSLLGNQPQHF. For the CDR3, the DNA is TGTGCCACCAGCAGCCTCCTCGGCAATCAGCCCCAGCATTTT. This chain uses TRBV15 with TRBJ1-5; D remains unclear. V lost 3 bases and J lost 2, with 8 bases in between. Germline CDR1 LNHNV, CDR2 YYDKDF (reference sequence). This CDR3 region has 14 residues.

The chain couples TRBV28 to TRBJ2-5; TRBD2 aligns across 13 bases. The CDR3 spans 15 residues. Germline values: CDR1 MDHEN, CDR2 SYDVKM. The ends lost 6 bases at V and 5 bases at J; junction bases unmatched: 6. The CDR3 spells CASSWMGLAGETQYF. The CDR3 DNA reads TGTGCCAGCAGCTGGATGGGACTAGCGGGGGAGACCCAGTACTTC.

The genes are TRBV9 and TRBJ2-3, with TRBD1 matching 7 bases. The V gene end was trimmed by 0 bases and the J gene end by 4 bases; junction bases not matched to a gene: 8. CDR1 is SGDLS and CDR2 is YYNGEE in the germline V gene. This CDR3 contains 16 residues. In DNA, the CDR3 is TGTGCCAGCAGCGTAGACGGCGGCCAGGGGGCAGATACGCAGTATTTT. Protein sequence: CASSVDGGQGADTQYF.

The chain combines TRBV28 with TRBJ2-7, with a tentative D call TRBD1 (6 bases). CDR3 length: 16 amino acids. In germline, CDR1 is MDHEN, CDR2 SYDVKM. V was clipped by 4 bases and J by 1 base, with 17 bases between them. DNA of the CDR3: TGTGCCAGCAGTTCCGCCGGGACACAAGTTTCCTACGAGCAGTACTTC. Translated, it gives CASSSAGTQVSYEQYF.